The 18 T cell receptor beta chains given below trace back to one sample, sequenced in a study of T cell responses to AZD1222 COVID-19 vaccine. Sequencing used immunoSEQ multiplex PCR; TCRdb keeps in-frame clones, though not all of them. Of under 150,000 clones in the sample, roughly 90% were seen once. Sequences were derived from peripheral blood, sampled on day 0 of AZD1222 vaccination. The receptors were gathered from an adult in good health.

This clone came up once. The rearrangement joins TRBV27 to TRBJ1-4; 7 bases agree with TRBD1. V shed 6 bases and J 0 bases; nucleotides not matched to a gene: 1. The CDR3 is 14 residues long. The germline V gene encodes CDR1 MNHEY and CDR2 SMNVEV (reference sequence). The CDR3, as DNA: TGTGCCAGCAGGGGGACAGCAACTAATGAAAAACTGTTTTTT. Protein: CASRGTATNEKLFF.

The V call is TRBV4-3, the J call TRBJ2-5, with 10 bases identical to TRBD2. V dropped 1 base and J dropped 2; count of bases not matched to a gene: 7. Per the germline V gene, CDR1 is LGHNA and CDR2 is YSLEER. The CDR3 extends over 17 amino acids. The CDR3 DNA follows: TGCGCCAGCAGCCAAGCTCTTAGACTAGCGGGTCAAGAGACCCAGTACTTC. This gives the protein CASSQALRLAGQETQYF.

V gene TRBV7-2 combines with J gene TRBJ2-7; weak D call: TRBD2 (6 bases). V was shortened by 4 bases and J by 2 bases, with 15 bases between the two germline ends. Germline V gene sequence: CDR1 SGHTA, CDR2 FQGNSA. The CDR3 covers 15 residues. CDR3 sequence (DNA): TGTGCCAGCAGCTCATTCCCCGGGACTCCCTACGAGCAGTACTTC. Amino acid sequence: CASSSFPGTPYEQYF.

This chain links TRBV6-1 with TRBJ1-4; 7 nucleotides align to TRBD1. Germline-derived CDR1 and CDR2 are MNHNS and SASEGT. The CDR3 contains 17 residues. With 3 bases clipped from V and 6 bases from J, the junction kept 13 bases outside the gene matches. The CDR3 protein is CASSEVLGRQGHEKLFF. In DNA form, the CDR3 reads TGTGCCAGCAGTGAGGTTCTGGGGAGACAGGGCCATGAAAAACTGTTTTTT.

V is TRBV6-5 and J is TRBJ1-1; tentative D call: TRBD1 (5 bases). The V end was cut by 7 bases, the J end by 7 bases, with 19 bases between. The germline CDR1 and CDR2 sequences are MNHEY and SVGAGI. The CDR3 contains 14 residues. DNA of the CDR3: TGTGCCAGCACCCCCGGGGGAGGGTCTGTTGAAGCTTTCTTT. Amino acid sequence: CASTPGGGSVEAFF.

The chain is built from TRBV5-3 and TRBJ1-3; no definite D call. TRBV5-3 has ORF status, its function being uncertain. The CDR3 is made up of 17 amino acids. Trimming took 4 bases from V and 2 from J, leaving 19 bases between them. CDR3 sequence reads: CARSILTTRGAGNTIYF. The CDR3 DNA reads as TGTGCCAGAAGCATACTAACGACCCGGGGAGCTGGAAACACCATATATTTT.

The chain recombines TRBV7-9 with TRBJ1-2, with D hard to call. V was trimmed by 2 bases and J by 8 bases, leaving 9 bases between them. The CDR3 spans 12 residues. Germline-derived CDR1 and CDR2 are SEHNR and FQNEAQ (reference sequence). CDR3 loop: CASSLSMEGYTF. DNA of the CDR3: TGTGCCAGCAGCTTATCCATGGAGGGCTACACCTTC.

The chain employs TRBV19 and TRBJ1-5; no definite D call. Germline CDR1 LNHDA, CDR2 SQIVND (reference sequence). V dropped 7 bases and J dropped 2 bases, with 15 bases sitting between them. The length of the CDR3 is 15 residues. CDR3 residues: CASTEWGVGNQPQHF. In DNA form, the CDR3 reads TGTGCCAGTACCGAATGGGGAGTGGGCAATCAGCCCCAGCATTTT. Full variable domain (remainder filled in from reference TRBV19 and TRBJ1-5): DGGITQSPKYLFRKEGQNVTLSCEQNLNHDAMYWYRQDPGQGLRLIYYSQIVNDFQKGDIAEGYSVSREKKESFPLTVTSAQKNPTAFYLCASTEWGVGNQPQHFGDGTRLSIL.

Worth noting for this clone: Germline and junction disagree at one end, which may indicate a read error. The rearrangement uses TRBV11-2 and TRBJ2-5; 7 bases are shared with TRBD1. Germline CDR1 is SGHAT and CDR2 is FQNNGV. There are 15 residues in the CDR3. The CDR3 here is CASSVEGGREETQYF. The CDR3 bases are TGTGCCAGCAGCGTAGAAGGGGGCAGAGAAGAGACCCAGTACTTC.

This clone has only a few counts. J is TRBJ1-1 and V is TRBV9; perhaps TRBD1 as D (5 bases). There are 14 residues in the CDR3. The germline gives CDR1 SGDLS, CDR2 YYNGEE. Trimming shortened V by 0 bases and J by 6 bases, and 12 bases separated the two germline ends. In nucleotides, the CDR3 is TGTGCCAGCAGCGTAGCTGGGGGATGGGCTGAAGCTTTCTTT. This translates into CASSVAGGWAEAFF.

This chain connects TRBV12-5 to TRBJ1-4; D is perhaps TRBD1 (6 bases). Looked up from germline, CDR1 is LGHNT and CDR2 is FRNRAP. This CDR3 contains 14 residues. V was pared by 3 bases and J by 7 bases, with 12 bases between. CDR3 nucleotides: TGTGCTAGTGGTTTAGGGGGATTTAGTGAAAAACTGTTTTTT. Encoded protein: CASGLGGFSEKLFF.

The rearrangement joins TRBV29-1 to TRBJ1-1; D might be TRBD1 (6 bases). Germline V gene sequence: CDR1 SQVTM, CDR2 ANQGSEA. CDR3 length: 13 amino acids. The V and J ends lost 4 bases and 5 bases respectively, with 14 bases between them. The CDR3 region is CSVVRGLRTEAFF. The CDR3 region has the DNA TGCAGCGTTGTCAGGGGCTTAAGGACTGAAGCTTTCTTT. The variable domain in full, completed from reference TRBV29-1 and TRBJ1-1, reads SAVISQKPSRDICQRGTSLTIQCQVDSQVTMMFWYRQQPGQSLTLIATANQGSEATYESGFVIDKFPISRPNLTFSTLTVSNMSPEDSSIYLCSVVRGLRTEAFFGQGTRLTVV.

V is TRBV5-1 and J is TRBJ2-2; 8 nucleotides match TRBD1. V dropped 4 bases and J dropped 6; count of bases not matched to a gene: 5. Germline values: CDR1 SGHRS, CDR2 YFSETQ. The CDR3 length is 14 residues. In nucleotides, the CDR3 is TGCGCCAGCAGCCGGACAGGGAAAGCCGGGGAGCTGTTTTTT. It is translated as CASSRTGKAGELFF.

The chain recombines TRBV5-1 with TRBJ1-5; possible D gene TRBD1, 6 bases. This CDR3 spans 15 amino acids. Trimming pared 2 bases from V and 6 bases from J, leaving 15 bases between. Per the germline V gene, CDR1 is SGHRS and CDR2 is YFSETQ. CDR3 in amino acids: CASSLEGGEGQPQHF. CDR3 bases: TGCGCCAGCAGCTTAGAAGGGGGTGAGGGTCAGCCCCAGCATTTT.

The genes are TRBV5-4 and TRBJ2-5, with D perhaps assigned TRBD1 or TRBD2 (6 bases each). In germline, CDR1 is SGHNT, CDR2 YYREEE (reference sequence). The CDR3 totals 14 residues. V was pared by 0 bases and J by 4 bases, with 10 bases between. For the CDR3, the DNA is TGTGCCAGCAGCTTGGAAGGGGGGCGAGAGACCCAGTACTTC. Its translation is CASSLEGGRETQYF.

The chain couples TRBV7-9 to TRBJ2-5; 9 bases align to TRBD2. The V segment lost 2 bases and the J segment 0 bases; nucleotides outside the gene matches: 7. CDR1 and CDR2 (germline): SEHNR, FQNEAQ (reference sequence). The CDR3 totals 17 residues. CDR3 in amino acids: CASSLILAGEYQETQYF. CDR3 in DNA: TGTGCCAGCAGCTTAATATTAGCGGGGGAGTACCAAGAGACCCAGTACTTC.

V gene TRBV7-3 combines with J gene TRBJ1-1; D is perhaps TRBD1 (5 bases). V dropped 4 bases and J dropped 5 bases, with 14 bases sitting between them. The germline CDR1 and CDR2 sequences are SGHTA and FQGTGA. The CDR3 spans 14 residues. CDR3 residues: CASSSGTAGTEAFF. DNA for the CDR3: TGTGCCAGCAGCTCCGGGACGGCGGGGACTGAAGCTTTCTTT.

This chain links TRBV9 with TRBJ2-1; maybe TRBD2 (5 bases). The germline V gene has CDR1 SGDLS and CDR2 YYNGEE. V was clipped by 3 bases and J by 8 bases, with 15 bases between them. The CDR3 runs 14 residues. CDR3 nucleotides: TGTGCCAGCAGCGCACAGCTCGCGAGGGATGAGCAGTTCTTC. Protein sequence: CASSAQLARDEQFF.